A single sample is the source of the 3 T cell receptor beta chains below, sequenced in a study of blood T cells in healthy people across ages. A sample-barcoded 5' primer and a J-beta primer mix were used in a second PCR of roughly 6 to 11 cycles. TCRdb passed the 5' RACE reads through MiXCR, listing each CDR3 protein once. The table records 1.5 million to 2 million distinct CDR3 sequences, 30% to 35% of them present only once. Sequenced material: blood. These receptor sequences come from a woman in her thirties in good health.

The rearrangement links TRBV3-1 to TRBJ1-2; weak D call: TRBD1 (6 bases). CDR3 length equals 15 residues. Trimming took 0 bases from V and 5 from J, leaving 13 bases between them. Germline CDR1 LGHDT, CDR2 YNNKEL (reference sequence). The CDR3 nucleotides read TGTGCCAGCAGCCAAGAGAGGGGGGCGAGATATGGCTACACCTTC. Its translation: CASSQERGARYGYTF. The full variable domain, in which reference TRBV3-1 and TRBJ1-2 provide the parts outside the CDR3, is DTAVSQTPKYLVTQMGNDKSIKCEQNLGHDTMYWYKQDSKKFLKIMFSYNNKELIINETVPNRFSPKSPDKAHLNLHINSLELGDSAVYFCASSQERGARYGYTFGSGTRLTVV.

This clonotype has just a few counts. This chain uses TRBV5-1 with TRBJ2-3; D is uncertain. Germline loops: CDR1 SGHRS, CDR2 YFSETQ. The length of the CDR3 is 15 residues. V lost 0 bases, J lost 2 bases, and 10 bases lay in between. The CDR3 coding sequence is TGCGCCAGCAGCTTGGCCACAGCTTTCACAGATACGCAGTATTTT. Translating it yields CASSLATAFTDTQYF.

The CDR3 sequence: CASSHNLGRGQETQYF. CDR3 nucleotides: TGTGCCAGCAGCCATAACCTTGGCAGGGGGCAAGAGACCCAGTACTTC. The chain links TRBV3-1 to TRBJ2-5; TRBD1 agrees at 7 bases. Germline CDR1 is LGHDT and CDR2 is YNNKEL (reference sequence). CDR3 length: 16 amino acids. V trimming: 3 bases; J trimming: 2 bases; junction bases outside the gene matches: 9.